A selection of T cell receptor beta chains follows, all from one sample in a study of long-term antiretroviral therapy in people with HIV. The table came from immunoSEQ multiplex PCR; TCRdb's copy has only in-frame clones and leaves some out. The profile shows 6,500 to 9,000 clones, approximately 79% of them singletons. The sequencing used unsorted PBMCs, collected 1.1 years after starting antiretroviral therapy. The receptors originated from a man in his forties or fifties with HIV. Each CDR3 is given without its conserved first and last residue. Expanded clones are given a class, and other clones once, few, many or no size at all.

clone_size	j_call	v_call	cdr3_aa
NA	TRBJ1-5	TRBV7-3	ASSFIPEQPQH
NA	TRBJ1-2	TRBV29-1	SVAGTYDGYT
NA	TRBJ2-1	TRBV6-5	ASSYSGTAVYNEQF
NA	TRBJ1-2	TRBV7-8	ASSLAERKNYGYT
once	TRBJ1-1	TRBV29-1	SVDHLSNTEAF
NA	TRBJ2-2	TRBV11-2	ASSPSSITGELF
NA	TRBJ1-5	TRBV5-1	ASSPGDNQPQH
NA	TRBJ2-1	TRBV5-6	ASSLGQGVHNEQF
NA	TRBJ1-5	TRBV18	ASSPQGHSNQPQH
NA	TRBJ1-4	TRBV11-2	ASSLEGRDSEKLF